The sequence of this TCR beta chain was determined in a study of blood T cell repertoires in COVID-19 (dated by TCRdb to the early 2020s). Concerning the study at large: Samples covering the acute and convalescent phases of COVID-19 were provided by collaborators in the United States, Italy and Spain. The sample metadata nearly always contained a de-identified subject ID, COVID-19 status, age in years and sex. Where available, HLA class I and class II types were obtained from metadata supplied by the sample provider rather than from assay-based typing. The samples were drawn from two sources: the first 160 participants of the ongoing ImmuneRACE study, and 1,254 subjects contributed by 6 global collaborators. The repertoires were released in a freely available public database meant as a resource for research on the immune response to SARS-CoV-2. The prospective study material was composed of cDNA or gDNA derived from T cells, B-cell-depleted T cells, or PBMCs. The dataset comprised deeply sampled blood TCRbeta repertoires from subjects exposed to, actively infected with, or recovered from COVID-19. The paper as a whole reports these results and caveats: Clinical and demographic metadata were provided uncurated, with the amount varying by source and participant.

The germline V gene (reference sequence) provides CDR1 SGHNT and CDR2 YYREEE. There are 14 amino acids in the CDR3, from cysteine to phenylalanine inclusive. Only the CDR3 part of the read is kept: 42 bases, read in frame from the first base. V loses 7 bases of germline sequence and J loses 2 bases, and the interval between the two ends is 13 bases. Remarks on this clone: The target of this receptor is not known. Qualities for individual bases were not recorded, and no much larger clone is one base off.

The immunoSEQ Assay, a bias-controlled multiplex PCR, was used to amplify TCRbeta CDR3 regions from genomic DNA. The source study handled its data this way. Within the assay, amplification of reference gene primers was used to estimate how many nucleated cells each sample contained. To quantify the absolute abundance of each unique TCRbeta CDR3 rearrangement, sequence reads were collapsed and filtered. For each sample, productive Simpson clonality was calculated as the square root of Simpson's diversity index over productive rearrangements. TCRdb took this table from immuneACCESS and kept in-frame rearrangements with V and J called. Such tables lack part of the clones; where checked against another copy, unresolved V genes explain under half of the gap, and the rest is unexplained. The DNA was the basis for D and trimming; V, J and clone size are from that table. In this sample the table shows about 400,000 clones, around nine tenths of which occur a single time. The ten largest make up 3% of the sample.

Collaborating institutions collected whole blood in K2EDTA tubes following their own protocols. For TCRbeta analysis, collaborators shipped samples in one of three forms: frozen whole blood, isolated PBMCs, or DNA extracted from either of those sample types. The chain is made from TRBV5-4 and TRBJ2-4, and TRBD2 may be the D gene, going by 6 matching bases. The TCR sequence derives from a human donor in a cohort sampled during active COVID-19. Sequencing was performed on peripheral blood. This receptor has the CDR3 CASSHGGTKNIQYF. The nucleotide sequence is given as TGTGCCAGCTCTCATGGCGGGACCAAAAACATTCAGTACTTC.